Shown below are 29 T cell receptor beta chains from a single sample sequenced in a study of blood T cell repertoires in COVID-19. Method: immunoSEQ multiplex PCR; TCRdb's copy keeps in-frame clones and lacks some. The repertoire holds about 230,000 clones, approximately 83% seen once, with around 6.8% in the top ten. The sequenced sample was peripheral blood. These receptors were obtained from a woman in her forties or fifties with acute or convalescent COVID-19.

The rearrangement links TRBV28 to TRBJ1-5; no reliable D call. This CDR3 region has 12 residues. Trimming pared 7 bases from V and 3 bases from J, leaving 7 bases between. Germline assignment: CDR1 MDHEN and CDR2 SYDVKM. CDR3 amino acids: CASTDTNQPQHF. The CDR3 DNA follows: TGTGCCAGCACAGACACCAATCAGCCCCAGCATTTT.

DNA of the CDR3: TGTGCCAGTAGTTTCGGGGAAGAGTATGGCAATCAGCCCCAGCATTTT. Translating gives CASSFGEEYGNQPQHF. This chain joins TRBV19 and TRBJ1-5, with no clear D. Between the trimmed V and J ends, which lost 5 bases and 2 bases, there was a span of 16 bases. The CDR3 covers 16 residues. Per germline, CDR1 LNHDA and CDR2 SQIVND (reference sequence).

The rearrangement links TRBV19 to TRBJ2-7; a possible D gene is TRBD1 (6 bases). Germline CDR1 reads LNHDA; CDR2 reads SQIVND (reference sequence). The CDR3 loop spans 15 amino acids. V gave up 1 base and J gave up 1 base, with 11 bases separating them. The CDR3, as DNA: TGTGCCAGTAGTATAGGGGCAGGGGTTTCCTACGAGCAGTACTTC. Encoded protein: CASSIGAGVSYEQYF.

J is TRBJ1-5 and V is TRBV30; the D gene is possibly TRBD1 (6 bases). The CDR3 runs to 14 residues. Trimming cost V 3 bases and J 5 bases, with 14 bases left between them. Germline CDR1 reads GTSNPN; CDR2 reads SVGIG (reference sequence). This chain's CDR3 is CAWSKDRRDQPQHF. In DNA form, the CDR3 reads TGTGCCTGGAGCAAAGACAGGCGGGATCAGCCCCAGCATTTT.

This chain joins TRBV11-2 and TRBJ1-2; a weak D match, TRBD1 (5 bases). The V end was cut by 1 base, the J end by 4 bases, with 16 bases between. Germline lookup yields CDR1 SGHAT and CDR2 FQNNGV. This CDR3 is built from 16 residues. CDR3 loop: CASSLGGPTGAYGYTF. The CDR3 bases are TGTGCCAGCAGCTTAGGAGGACCTACAGGAGCCTATGGCTACACCTTC.

This rearrangement joins TRBV5-1 to TRBJ1-3, with D possibly TRBD1 on 6 matching bases. The CDR3 consists of 19 residues. The germline CDR1 and CDR2 sequences are SGHRS and YFSETQ. V lost 0 bases and J lost 0, with 19 bases in between. The DNA for the CDR3 is TGCGCCAGCAGCTTGGGAGCGGGACACGGACGTTTCTCTGGAAACACCATATATTTT. Amino acids: CASSLGAGHGRFSGNTIYF.

The chain couples TRBV19 to TRBJ1-1; D is possibly TRBD1 (5 bases). The germline CDR1 and CDR2 sequences are LNHDA and SQIVND (reference sequence). This CDR3 is built from 15 residues. V lost 5 bases and J lost 4, with 17 bases in between. CDR3 region: CASSRVQGRGTEAFF. The CDR3 nucleotides read TGTGCCAGTAGTCGTGTCCAGGGTAGGGGCACTGAAGCTTTCTTT.

The rearrangement joins TRBV4-1 to TRBJ1-2; maybe TRBD1 (5 bases). CDR3 size: 13 residues. V was shortened by 5 bases and J by 5 bases, with 12 bases between the two germline ends. CDR1 MGHRA and CDR2 YSYEKL come from the germline V gene. The CDR3 loop is CASSSPGVYGYTF. CDR3 sequence (DNA): TGCGCCAGCAGCTCCCCGGGGGTTTATGGCTACACCTTC.

The chain is built from TRBV6-4 and TRBJ1-2, with 10 bases aligning to TRBD1. Germline-derived CDR1 and CDR2 are MRHNA and SNTAGT. The CDR3 is 13 amino acids. The ends lost 6 bases at V and 5 bases at J; junction bases unmatched: 3. CDR3 in DNA: TGTGCCAGCAGCCGGGACAGGGGTTATGGCTACACCTTC. Translating it yields CASSRDRGYGYTF.

The CDR3 DNA is TGTGCCAGCAGTTACCTCGGACAGGGGAGCATTCAGTACTTC. This sequence encodes CASSYLGQGSIQYF. V is TRBV6-6 and J is TRBJ2-4, with 9 bases aligning to TRBD1. The CDR3 has 14 amino acids. In germline, CDR1 is MNHNY, CDR2 SVGAGI (reference sequence). The trim removed 2 bases at V and 9 bases at J, leaving 5 bases unmatched.

The chain is built from TRBV6-1 and TRBJ2-2; 7 bases agree with TRBD1. V was clipped by 1 base and J by 6 bases; unmatched bases: 11. Germline V lookup: CDR1 MNHNS, CDR2 SASEGT. This CDR3 is 17 amino acids long. The CDR3 here is CASSEVGMDRRSGELFF. The DNA of the CDR3 is TGTGCCAGCAGTGAAGTGGGCATGGACAGGAGATCCGGGGAGCTGTTTTTT.

V usage is TRBV7-3 and J usage is TRBJ1-4; TRBD1 aligns across 10 bases. Losses at the gene ends were 5 bases for V and 7 bases for J; bases not matched to a gene: 10. The CDR3 spans 16 residues. From germline, CDR1 is SGHTA and CDR2 FQGTGA. The CDR3 spells CASSLTTGTGVEKLFF. CDR3 coding DNA: TGTGCCAGCAGCCTGACAACCGGGACAGGGGTTGAAAAACTGTTTTTT.

There are a few counts of this clone. This chain links TRBV28 with TRBJ2-1; 8 nucleotides match TRBD1. V shed 3 bases, J shed 4 bases, and the junction held 11 bases outside the gene matches. Looked up from germline, CDR1 is MDHEN and CDR2 is SYDVKM. The CDR3 spans 17 residues. CDR3 sequence (DNA): TGTGCCAGCAGTTTTATAACCGGGACAGGAGGTTACAATGAGCAGTTCTTC. Translating it yields CASSFITGTGGYNEQFF.

The chain combines TRBV2 with TRBJ1-2; 7 nucleotides match TRBD1. V trimming: 2 bases; J trimming: 7 bases; junction bases outside the gene matches: 4. CDR3 size: 13 residues. Germline-derived CDR1 and CDR2 are SNHLY and FYNNEI. For the CDR3, the DNA is TGTGCCAGCAGTGAACTGACAGGGCTTGGCTACACCTTC. Amino acid sequence: CASSELTGLGYTF.

V is TRBV5-4 and J is TRBJ2-2; TRBD2 aligns across 8 bases. The germline V gene encodes CDR1 SGHNT and CDR2 YYREEE (reference sequence). V gave up 0 bases and J gave up 1 base; unmatched junction bases: 2. The CDR3 runs 16 residues. CDR3: CASSLDAGGNTGELFF. The CDR3 DNA reads TGTGCCAGCAGCTTGGATGCGGGGGGGAACACCGGGGAGCTGTTTTTT. The whole variable domain, filled in from reference TRBV5-4 and TRBJ2-2, reads ETGVTQSPTHLIKTRGQQVTLRCSSQSGHNTVSWYQQALGQGPQFIFQYYREEENGRGNFPPRFSGLQFPNYSSELNVNALELDDSALYLCASSLDAGGNTGELFFGEGSRLTVL.

The chain uses TRBV30 and TRBJ1-1; no reliable D call. CDR3 size: 13 residues. Per germline, CDR1 GTSNPN and CDR2 SVGIG (reference sequence). V lost 0 bases to trimming and J lost 3 bases, with 8 bases between them. DNA of the CDR3: TGTGCCTGGAGTGTTCGGGGTGACACTGAAGCTTTCTTT. Encoded protein: CAWSVRGDTEAFF. The variable domain in full, with the rest retrieved from reference TRBV30 and TRBJ1-1, is SQTIHQWPATLVQPVGSPLSLECTVEGTSNPNLYWYRQAAGRGLQLLFYSVGIGQISSEVPQNLSASRPQDRQFILSSKKLLLSDSGFYLCAWSVRGDTEAFFGQGTRLTVV.

The V and J genes are TRBV18 and TRBJ2-7; D might be TRBD2 (7 bases). Trimming took off 5 bases at V and 3 bases at J, with 20 bases between the two ends. Germline V gene sequence: CDR1 KGHSH, CDR2 LQKENI. The CDR3 totals 16 residues. The CDR3 loop reads CASSTMGGPENYEQYF. Here the CDR3 DNA reads TGTGCCAGCTCAACAATGGGGGGGCCCGAAAACTACGAGCAGTACTTC.

The J gene is TRBJ2-2, the V gene TRBV28, with TRBD1 matching 7 bases. Trimming cost V 2 bases and J 6 bases; bases outside gene matches: 30. The CDR3 loop spans 23 amino acids. Germline loops: CDR1 MDHEN, CDR2 SYDVKM. DNA of the CDR3: TGTGCCAGCAGTTTAACCGCAGTGTCTAGGACAGGTCCCATGTCCCTGAATCCCGGGGAGCTGTTTTTT. It encodes CASSLTAVSRTGPMSLNPGELFF.

V and J are TRBV24-1 and TRBJ2-2; weak D call: TRBD2 (6 bases). This CDR3 comprises 15 residues. Germline V CDR1 and CDR2: KGHDR, SFDVKD. Trimming removed 5 bases at V and 4 bases at J, with 13 bases between. The CDR3 reads CATSAWDSGTGELFF. The DNA for the CDR3 is TGTGCCACCAGTGCCTGGGATAGCGGCACCGGGGAGCTGTTTTTT.

The chain couples TRBV3-1 (or the pseudogene TRBV3-2) to TRBJ2-2; D not resolved. In germline, CDR1 is LGHDT, CDR2 YNNKEL (reference sequence). V gave up 2 bases and J gave up 2 bases, with 12 bases separating them. The CDR3 spans 16 residues. The CDR3 DNA is TGTGCCAGCAGCCAACGTGGCGGAGCAAACACCGGGGAGCTGTTTTTT. This gives the protein CASSQRGGANTGELFF.

The chain uses TRBV13 and TRBJ1-2; D call uncertain. V dropped 0 bases and J dropped 0 bases, with 5 bases sitting between them. The germline V gene has CDR1 PRHDT and CDR2 FYEKMQ (reference sequence). The CDR3 sequence is 14 residues long. This CDR3 is CASSLGVANYGYTF. CDR3 DNA: TGTGCCAGCAGCTTAGGGGTAGCTAACTATGGCTACACCTTC. The full variable domain, with the rest looked up from reference TRBV13 and TRBJ1-2, is AAGVIQSPRHLIKEKRETATLKCYPIPRHDTVYWYQQGPGQDPQFLISFYEKMQSDKGSIPDRFSAQQFSDYHSELNMSSLELGDSALYFCASSLGVANYGYTFGSGTRLTVV.

This clone was seen only once. This rearrangement joins TRBV10-3 to TRBJ2-7; possibly TRBD2 for D (6 bases). CDR3 length: 17 amino acids. Trimming took off 0 bases at V and 0 bases at J, with 15 bases between the two ends. Looked up from germline, CDR1 is ENHRY and CDR2 is SYGVKD. This CDR3 reads CAISESRRAGTSYEQYF. CDR3 DNA sequence: TGTGCCATCAGTGAGTCGCGAAGGGCGGGGACCTCCTACGAGCAGTACTTC.

The chain employs TRBV6-6 and TRBJ1-5, with D uncertain. Germline V CDR1 and CDR2: MNHNY, SVGAGI (reference sequence). V was trimmed by 4 bases and J by 7 bases, leaving 5 bases between them. The CDR3 length is 11 residues. The CDR3 protein is CASSSEQPQHF. The CDR3 nucleotides read TGTGCCAGCAGTTCGGAGCAGCCCCAGCATTTT.

The V gene is TRBV4-1, the J gene TRBJ1-1, with D possibly being TRBD1 (5 bases). Looked up from germline, CDR1 is MGHRA and CDR2 is YSYEKL. The V end lost 1 base, the J end lost 7 bases, and 10 bases lay between the germline ends. There are 13 residues in the CDR3. As DNA, the CDR3 is TGCGCCAGCAGCCAAGCAGGCGGGGGTGAAGCTTTCTTT. It yields the protein CASSQAGGGEAFF.

The CDR3 DNA reads TGTGCCAGCAGTGCGGGGGCAGATACGCAGTATTTT. Translated: CASSAGADTQYF. This chain joins TRBV12-3 or TRBV12-4 and TRBJ2-3; TRBD2 aligns across 7 bases. The V gene end was trimmed by 5 bases and the J gene end by 4 bases; junction bases not matched to a gene: 0. This CDR3 has 12 residues.

The V and J genes are TRBV6-5 and TRBJ2-2; 8 positions agree with TRBD1. CDR1 and CDR2 from the germline V gene are MNHEY and SVGAGI. V lost 6 bases and J lost 4; bases outside the gene matches: 4. The CDR3 length is 14 residues. CDR3 DNA: TGTGCCAGCAGGGCAGGGGGCTCCACCGGGGAGCTGTTTTTT. It codes for CASRAGGSTGELFF.

This chain uses TRBV19 with TRBJ1-2; 9 positions agree with TRBD1. The CDR3 runs to 14 residues. Looked up from germline, CDR1 is LNHDA and CDR2 is SQIVND (reference sequence). Trimming removed 7 bases from V and 3 bases from J; junction bases left unmatched: 6. The CDR3 DNA reads TGTGCCAGTACCCTTCGGACAGGGGACTATGGCTACACCTTC. The encoded protein is CASTLRTGDYGYTF.

V is TRBV19 and J is TRBJ1-2, with unresolved D. The CDR3 extends over 11 amino acids. The germline gives CDR1 LNHDA, CDR2 SQIVND (reference sequence). Trimming took 6 bases from V and 6 from J, leaving 8 bases between them. The CDR3 nucleotides are TGTGCCAGTAGCCGCGTCGATGGCTACACCTTC. It codes for CASSRVDGYTF.

This clone was seen once. The J gene is TRBJ2-2, the V gene TRBV7-2, with a tentative D call TRBD2 (6 bases). This CDR3 spans 15 amino acids. The V gene's germline CDR1 is SGHTA and CDR2 FQGNSA. Trimming took off 2 bases at V and 3 bases at J, with 10 bases between the two ends. As DNA, the CDR3 is TGTGCCAGCAGCTTAATGGGGGGAGACACCGGGGAGCTGTTTTTT. Its protein is CASSLMGGDTGELFF. The variable domain in full, completed from reference TRBV7-2 and TRBJ2-2, reads GAGVSQSPSNKVTEKGKDVELRCDPISGHTALYWYRQSLGQGLEFLIYFQGNSAPDKSGLPSDRFSAERTGGSVSTLTIQRTQQEDSAVYLCASSLMGGDTGELFFGEGSRLTVL.